This T cell receptor (beta chain) is from a study of vaccination and CD4 T cells after COVID-19. Study at large: SARS-CoV-2 PCR on nasal swabs had been positive for the convalescent patients; some ten were mild and one was severe. Convalescent donors were composed of six males and four females, of whom two were Hispanic. Researchers treated cells with overlapping spike peptides taken from SARS-CoV-2, HCoV-NL63, HCoV-OC43 and HCoV-229E.

The sample's treatment: approximately 10-day PBMC culture with coronavirus spike peptide pools or control peptides (ViraFEST assay). A negative selection step was used to isolate CD4+ T cells once culture had run for roughly eleven days. The Oncomine TCR Beta short-read assay was applied to DNA of cultured CD4+ T cells. TCRdb re-analysed the PCR reads in MiXCR, keeping a single row per CDR3 protein. The table records about 16,000 distinct CDR3 sequences, about 59% of them present only once. Turning to this clonotype: No antigen is known for it.

Trimming at V came to 1 base and at J to 2 bases, leaving 5 bases not matched to a gene. CDR3 length: 17 residues. Germline lookup yields CDR1 SNHLY and CDR2 FYNNEI. The sequence was obtained from a human donor who had recovered from COVID-19. Sequences were derived from CD4+ T cells from blood, cultured in vitro, sampled before SARS-CoV-2 vaccination. This chain connects TRBV2 to TRBJ1-5; 10 positions match TRBD1. The CDR3 here is CASSEVGTGAGNQPQHF. As DNA, the CDR3 is TGTGCCAGCAGTGAAGTCGGGACAGGGGCGGGCAATCAGCCCCAGCATTTT.